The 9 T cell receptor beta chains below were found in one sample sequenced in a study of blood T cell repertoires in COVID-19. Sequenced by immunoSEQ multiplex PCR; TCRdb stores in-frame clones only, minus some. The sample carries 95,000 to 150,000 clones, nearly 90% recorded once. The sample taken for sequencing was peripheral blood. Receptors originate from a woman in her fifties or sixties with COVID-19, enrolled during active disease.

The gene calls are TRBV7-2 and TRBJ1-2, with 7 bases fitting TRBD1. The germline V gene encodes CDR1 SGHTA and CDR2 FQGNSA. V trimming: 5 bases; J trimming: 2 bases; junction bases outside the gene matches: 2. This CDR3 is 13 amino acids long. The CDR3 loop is CASSPDRNYGYTF. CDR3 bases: TGTGCCAGCAGCCCGGACAGGAACTATGGCTACACCTTC.

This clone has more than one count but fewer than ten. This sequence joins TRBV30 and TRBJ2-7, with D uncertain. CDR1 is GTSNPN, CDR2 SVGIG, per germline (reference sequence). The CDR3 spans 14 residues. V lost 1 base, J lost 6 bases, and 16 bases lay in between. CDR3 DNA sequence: TGTGCCTGGAGTGCTACTATGGATATTCCCGAGCAGTACTTC. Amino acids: CAWSATMDIPEQYF. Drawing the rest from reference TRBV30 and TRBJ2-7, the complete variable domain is SQTIHQWPATLVQPVGSPLSLECTVEGTSNPNLYWYRQAAGRGLQLLFYSVGIGQISSEVPQNLSASRPQDRQFILSSKKLLLSDSGFYLCAWSATMDIPEQYFGPGTRLTVT.

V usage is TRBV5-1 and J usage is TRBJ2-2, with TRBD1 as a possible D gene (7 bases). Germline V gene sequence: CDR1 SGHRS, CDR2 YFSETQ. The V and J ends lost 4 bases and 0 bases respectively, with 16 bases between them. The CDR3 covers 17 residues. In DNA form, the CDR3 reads TGCGCCAGCAGCAGGGGGCGGGGAAACGCGAACACCGGGGAGCTGTTTTTT. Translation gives CASSRGRGNANTGELFF.

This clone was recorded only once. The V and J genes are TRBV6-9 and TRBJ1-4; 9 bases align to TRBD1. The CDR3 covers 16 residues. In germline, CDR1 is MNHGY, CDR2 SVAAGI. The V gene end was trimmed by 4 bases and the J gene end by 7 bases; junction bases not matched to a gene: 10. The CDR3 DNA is TGTGCCAGCAGTTCTGCAGACAGGGGGATCAGTGAAAAACTGTTTTTT. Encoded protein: CASSSADRGISEKLFF.

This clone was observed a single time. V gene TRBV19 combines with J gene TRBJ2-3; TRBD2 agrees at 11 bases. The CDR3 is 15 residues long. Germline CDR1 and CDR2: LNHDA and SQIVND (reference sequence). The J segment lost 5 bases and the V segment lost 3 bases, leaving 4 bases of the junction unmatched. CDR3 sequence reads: CASSIRLAGGDTQYF. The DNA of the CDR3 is TGTGCCAGTAGTATCCGGCTAGCGGGAGGAGATACGCAGTATTTT.

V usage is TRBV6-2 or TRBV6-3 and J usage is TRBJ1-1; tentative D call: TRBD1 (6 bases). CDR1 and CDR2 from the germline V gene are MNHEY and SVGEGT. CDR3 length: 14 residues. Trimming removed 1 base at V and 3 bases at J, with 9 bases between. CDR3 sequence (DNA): TGTGCCAGCAGTTACTACCCAGGGGACACTGAAGCTTTCTTT. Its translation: CASSYYPGDTEAFF.

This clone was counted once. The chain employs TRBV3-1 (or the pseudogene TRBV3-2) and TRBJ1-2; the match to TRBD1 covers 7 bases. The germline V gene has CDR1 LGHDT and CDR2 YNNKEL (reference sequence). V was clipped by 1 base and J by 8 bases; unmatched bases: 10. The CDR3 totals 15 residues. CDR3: CASSQGRGRPSGYTF. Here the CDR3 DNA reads TGTGCCAGCAGCCAAGGTAGGGGGCGCCCTAGCGGCTACACCTTC.

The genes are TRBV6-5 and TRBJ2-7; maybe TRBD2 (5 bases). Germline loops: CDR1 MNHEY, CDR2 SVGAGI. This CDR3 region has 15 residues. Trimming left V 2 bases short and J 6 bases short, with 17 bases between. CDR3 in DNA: TGTGCCAGCAGTTACCTCGGGCCTGGTGGAGGCGAGCAGTACTTC. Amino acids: CASSYLGPGGGEQYF.

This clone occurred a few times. DNA of the CDR3: TGTGCCAGCAGCCAAGTAAGCAGGACAGGAGGAGAAAAACTGTTTTTT. It codes for CASSQVSRTGGEKLFF. The V and J genes are TRBV4-2 and TRBJ1-4; 7 bases are a match to TRBD1. The junction had 10 bases not matched to a gene; V was cut back by 1 base and J by 8 bases. CDR3 length: 16 amino acids. Germline V gives CDR1 LGHNA, CDR2 YNFKEQ.